The T cell receptor (beta chain) described here comes from a study of blood T cell repertoires in COVID-19 (dated by TCRdb to between 2020 and 2021). Concerning the study at large: Samples covering the acute and convalescent phases of COVID-19 were provided by collaborators in the United States, Italy and Spain. The repertoires were made available in a free public database intended to serve as a resource for research on the immune response to SARS-CoV-2. The samples were drawn from the first 160 participants of the ongoing ImmuneRACE study and from roughly 1,300 subjects provided by 6 global collaborators. Where HLA class I and class II types were available, the types were taken from metadata supplied by the sample provider, not from assay-based typing. The prospective study material was composed of cDNA or gDNA derived from T cells, B-cell-depleted T cells, or PBMCs. Deeply sampled blood TCRbeta repertoires from subjects exposed to, actively infected with, or recovered from COVID-19 were included in the dataset. A de-identified subject ID, COVID-19 status, age in years and sex were almost always included in the sample metadata. What the work shows at the level of the full study, not this receptor alone: The amount of clinical and demographic metadata varied by source and participant and was provided uncurated.

The immunoSEQ Assay, a bias-controlled multiplex PCR, was used to amplify TCRbeta CDR3 regions from genomic DNA. In the source study's methods: The number of nucleated cells in each sample was estimated from the amplification of reference gene primers within the assay. Sequence reads were collapsed and filtered to measure the absolute abundance of every unique TCRbeta CDR3 rearrangement. For each sample, productive Simpson clonality was calculated as the square root of Simpson's diversity index over productive rearrangements. TCRdb mirrors the immuneACCESS table, restricted to in-frame sequences. Some clones are absent from its copies; in checked studies, under half trace to an unresolved V gene, and the reason for the others is unknown. V, J and clone size are those of that table, while D and trimming were read from the DNA. This sample has 35,000 to 50,000 clones in its table, and around 85% of those were observed once. The ten top clones hold around 24% of the sample.

Trimming takes 3 bases off V and 4 bases off J; junction bases not matched to a gene: 5. The CDR3 runs 17 residues from the cysteine to the phenylalanine. Solely the CDR3 DNA is kept, with 51 bases framed from the first base. As encoded in the germline V gene (reference sequence), CDR1 is SGHNT while CDR2 is YYREEE. Collaborating institutions collected whole blood in K2EDTA tubes following their own protocols. Collaborator samples were shipped for TCRbeta analysis as frozen whole blood, isolated PBMCs, or DNA extracted from either sample type. This clone has only one observation. The antigen it recognizes is unknown. Base qualities are missing; no much larger clone stands one base away.

This TCR derives from a human donor with acute or convalescent COVID-19. The donor label of this sample is uncertain. Sequencing input: peripheral blood. Here the chain combines TRBV5-4 and TRBJ2-6; 12 bases in between match TRBD1. CDR3 region: CASSSPGQGAGANVLTF. The base sequence is TGTGCCAGCAGCTCTCCGGGACAGGGGGCCGGGGCCAACGTCCTGACTTTC.